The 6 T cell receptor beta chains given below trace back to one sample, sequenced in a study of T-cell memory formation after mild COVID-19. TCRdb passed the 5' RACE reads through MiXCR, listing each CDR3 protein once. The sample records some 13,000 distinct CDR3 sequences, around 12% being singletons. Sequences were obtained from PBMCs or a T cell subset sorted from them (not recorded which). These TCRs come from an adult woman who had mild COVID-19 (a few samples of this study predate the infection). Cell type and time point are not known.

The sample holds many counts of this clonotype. The CDR3 reads CASSPTGSKAFF. DNA of the CDR3: TGTGCCAGCAGTCCGACAGGTTCTAAAGCTTTCTTT. This sequence joins TRBV28 and TRBJ1-1; a weak D match, TRBD1 (6 bases). Germline CDR1 MDHEN, CDR2 SYDVKM. With 5 bases removed from V and 9 bases from J, the gap between germline ends came to 13 bases. This CDR3 comprises 12 residues.

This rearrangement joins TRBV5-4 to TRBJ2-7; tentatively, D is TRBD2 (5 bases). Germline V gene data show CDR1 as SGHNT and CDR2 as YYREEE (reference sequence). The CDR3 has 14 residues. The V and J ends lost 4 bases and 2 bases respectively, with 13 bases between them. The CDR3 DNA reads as TGTGCCAGCAGCACCGAAGGACTCGCCTACGAGCAGTACTTC. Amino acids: CASSTEGLAYEQYF.

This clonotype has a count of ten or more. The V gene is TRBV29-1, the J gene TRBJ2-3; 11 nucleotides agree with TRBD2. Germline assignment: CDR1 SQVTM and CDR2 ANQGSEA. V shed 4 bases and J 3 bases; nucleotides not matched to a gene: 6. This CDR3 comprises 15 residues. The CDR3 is CSVGGTSGRTDTQYF. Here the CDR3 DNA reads TGCAGCGTTGGGGGAACTAGCGGGAGAACAGATACGCAGTATTTT.

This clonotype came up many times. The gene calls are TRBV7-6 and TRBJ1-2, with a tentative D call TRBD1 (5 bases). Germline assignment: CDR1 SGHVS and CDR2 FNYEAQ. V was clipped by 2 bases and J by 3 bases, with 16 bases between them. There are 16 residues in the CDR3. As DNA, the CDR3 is TGTGCCAGCAGCTTATATTTTTCAGGGTTATACTATGGCTACACCTTC. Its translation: CASSLYFSGLYYGYTF.

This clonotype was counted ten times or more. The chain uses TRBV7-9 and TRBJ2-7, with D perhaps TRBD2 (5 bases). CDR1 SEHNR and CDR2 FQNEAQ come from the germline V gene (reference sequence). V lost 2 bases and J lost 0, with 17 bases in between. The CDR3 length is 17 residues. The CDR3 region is CASSLTSHSGSSYEQYF. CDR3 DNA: TGTGCCAGCAGCTTAACGTCCCACAGTGGGAGCTCCTACGAGCAGTACTTC.

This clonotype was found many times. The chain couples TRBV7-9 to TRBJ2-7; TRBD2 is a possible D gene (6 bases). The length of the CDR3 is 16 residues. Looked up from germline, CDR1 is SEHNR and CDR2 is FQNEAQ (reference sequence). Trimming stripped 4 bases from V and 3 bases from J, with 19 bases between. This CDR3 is CASSSQRYSRDYEQYF. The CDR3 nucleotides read TGTGCCAGCAGCTCACAGCGATACTCGCGGGACTACGAGCAGTACTTC.